The rows below give T cell receptor beta chains drawn from one sample of a study of T-cell reconstitution after alpha-beta-depleted transplantation in children. TCRdb called the PCR reads again in MiXCR, with one record for every CDR3 protein. The sample carries approximately 500,000 distinct CDR3 sequences, roughly a tenth recorded once. Sample: PBMCs, taken before TCRalphabeta/CD19-depleted stem cell transplant. Receptors originate from a child under 10 years old with inherited bone marrow failure, due to receive a stem cell transplant. CDR3s leave out the opening cysteine and the closing phenylalanine or tryptophan. The D gene is left open where the match is weak.

d_call j_call v_call cdr3_aa
TRBD2 TRBJ2-1 TRBV4-3 ASSQDPNGRTYNEQF
. TRBJ1-2 TRBV20-1 SARDTIVNYGYT
. TRBJ2-7 TRBV29-1 SVQSGPSYEQY
. TRBJ2-3 TRBV4-1 ASSQGVRARPDTQY
TRBD1 TRBJ2-3 TRBV7-8 ASSVGQGYTDTQY
. TRBJ2-2 TRBV4-3 ASSQDRRFTGELF
. TRBJ2-1 TRBV5-1 ASSLLAQPDEQF
. TRBJ1-5 TRBV18 ASSPMGGEGQPQH
. TRBJ2-7 TRBV12-3/TRBV12-4 ASSDMGEQY
. TRBJ2-7 TRBV7-9 ASSFTVEGPTYEQY
. TRBJ2-1 TRBV6-2/TRBV6-3 ASFSSSYNEQF
TRBD2 TRBJ2-5 TRBV27 ASSSGLAQETQY
. TRBJ2-2 TRBV18 ASSTGQGNTGELF
TRBD2 TRBJ2-3 TRBV6-2/TRBV6-3 ASSYLVGRARTDTQY
. TRBJ2-1 TRBV4-3 ASSQGPNYNEQF
. TRBJ1-6 TRBV28 ASSLAGGGNSPLH
. TRBJ2-7 TRBV1 TSSQPAPGADEQY
TRBD1 TRBJ2-3 TRBV4-3 ASSQPGQGREADTQY
TRBD2 TRBJ2-2 TRBV29-1 SVLIAGGPRTGELF
. TRBJ1-2 TRBV30 AWSVRLTYYGYT
. TRBJ2-1 TRBV30 AWSVRRAYYEQF
. TRBJ1-4 TRBV5-1 ASSLNTGPGEKLF
. TRBJ2-6 TRBV15 ATSRDHRSGANVLT
. TRBJ1-2 TRBV5-1 ASSGLQEKYGYT
TRBD2 TRBJ2-1 TRBV20-1 SALLAGVYNEQF
. TRBJ2-2 TRBV20-1 SAGFYAGELF
. TRBJ2-3 TRBV6-1 ASSEAGRLGIATDTQY
. TRBJ2-1 TRBV29-1 SVDRGRSYNEQF
TRBD1 TRBJ2-5 TRBV28 ASPPGQEPTIQETQY
. TRBJ2-5 TRBV12-3/TRBV12-4 ASSFGGEETQY
TRBD1 TRBJ1-4 TRBV27 ASSLSGGMGEKLF
. TRBJ2-2 TRBV12-3/TRBV12-4 ASRRGVGELF